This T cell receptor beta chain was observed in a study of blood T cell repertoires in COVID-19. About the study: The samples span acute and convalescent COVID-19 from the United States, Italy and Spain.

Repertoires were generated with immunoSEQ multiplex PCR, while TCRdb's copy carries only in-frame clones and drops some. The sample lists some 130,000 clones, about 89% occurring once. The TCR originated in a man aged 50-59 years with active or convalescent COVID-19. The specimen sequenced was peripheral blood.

CDR3 protein: CASSGSGNTEAFF. The CDR3 coding sequence is TGCGCCAGCAGCGGATCAGGGAACACTGAAGCTTTCTTT. V usage is TRBV5-1 and J usage is TRBJ1-1; no firm D call. With 4 bases removed from V and 1 base from J, the gap between germline ends came to 8 bases. The germline gives CDR1 SGHRS, CDR2 YFSETQ. The CDR3 contains 13 residues.